This T cell receptor beta chain came from a study of metastatic and nonmetastatic thyroid tumors. Study-level background: Repertoire comparison spanned blood and tumor or nodule tissue of malignant and benign thyroid patients. Study-wide points: Patients with malignant thyroid tumors reportedly had significantly higher TCR beta diversity than those with benign nodules, in blood and tumor.

In the original workflow: CDR3 differences across clinicopathological groups were used to build a distant-metastasis classifier for papillary thyroid cancer. Through MiXCR, TCRdb re-clonotyped the PCR reads. The V and J calls come from TCRdb's annotation, not from the publication. Counted here are 20,000 or so clones, about 14% occurring once; the ten biggest clones make up 13% to 15%. No treatment of any kind had been given to any patient before thyroid surgery. Of note for this clone: Its antigen remains unknown.

Sample: tumor tissue. The clonotype was recovered from a female donor with papillary thyroid cancer or a benign thyroid nodule (not recorded which). Some clones in this sample may be carry-over from other donors' samples.

As DNA, the CDR3 is TGCGCCAGCAGCCAAGAAGCCCCGACAGGGGGCGAGCAGTTCTTC. Its translation: CASSQEAPTGGEQFF. The chain carries TRBV4-3 and TRBJ2-1; 10 positions match TRBD1. CDR3 length: 15 amino acids. Per germline, CDR1 LGHNA and CDR2 YSLEER. Unmatched junction bases numbered 6, after V lost 0 bases and J lost 10 bases.